These 30 T cell receptor beta chains originate from one sample sequenced in a study of blood T cell repertoires in COVID-19. Method: immunoSEQ multiplex PCR; TCRdb's copy keeps in-frame clones and lacks some. The table shows about 350,000 clones, with roughly 87% occurring only once. Sequencing was performed on PBMCs or T cells enriched from blood (not recorded which). The receptors derive from a woman aged 25 to 45 who had recovered from COVID-19.

The chain recombines TRBV3-1 (or the pseudogene TRBV3-2) with TRBJ1-4, with unresolved D. Trimming took off 1 base at V and 0 bases at J, with 6 bases between the two ends. Germline V gene data show CDR1 as LGHDT and CDR2 as YNNKEL (reference sequence). The CDR3 has 15 amino acids. CDR3: CASSQGLTTNEKLFF. The CDR3 DNA reads as TGTGCCAGCAGCCAAGGGCTGACAACTAATGAAAAACTGTTTTTT.

This clone appeared a single time. The J gene is TRBJ1-4, the V gene TRBV14, with D hard to call. V shed 4 bases and J shed 6 bases, with 9 bases lying between them. The CDR3 length is 13 residues. The germline CDR1 and CDR2 sequences are SGHDN and FVKESK. This CDR3 is CASSRPADEKLFF. CDR3 DNA: TGTGCCAGCAGCCGCCCGGCGGATGAAAAACTGTTTTTT.

The rearrangement uses TRBV28 and TRBJ2-3, with TRBD2 matching 9 bases. CDR1 is MDHEN and CDR2 is SYDVKM in the germline V gene. CDR3 length: 15 amino acids. J lost 4 bases, V lost 4 bases, and 6 bases had no gene match. CDR3 sequence (DNA): TGTGCCAGCAGTTCTAGGGCGGGGGGGGCAGATACGCAGTATTTT. As protein: CASSSRAGGADTQYF.

The chain uses TRBV28 and TRBJ2-1; TRBD2 matches at 7 bases. CDR3 length: 15 residues. Germline V gene lookup returns CDR1 MDHEN and CDR2 SYDVKM. Trimming at V came to 5 bases and at J to 0 bases, leaving 4 bases not matched to a gene. The CDR3 sequence is CASSRWGGSYNEQFF. As DNA, the CDR3 is TGTGCCAGCAGTCGCTGGGGGGGCTCCTACAATGAGCAGTTCTTC.

The chain combines TRBV15 with TRBJ1-1; D is unresolved. Germline values: CDR1 LNHNV, CDR2 YYDKDF (reference sequence). V was pared by 2 bases and J by 1 base, with 5 bases between. The CDR3 has 13 amino acids. The CDR3 protein is CATSRPGNTEAFF. CDR3 DNA: TGTGCCACCAGCAGACCAGGGAACACTGAAGCTTTCTTT.

The rearrangement uses TRBV18 and TRBJ2-5; no definite D call. The CDR3 length is 14 residues. V was shortened by 1 base and J by 4 bases, with 10 bases between the two germline ends. Germline assignment: CDR1 KGHSH and CDR2 LQKENI. This CDR3 reads CASSPRGERETQYF. CDR3 DNA sequence: TGTGCCAGCTCACCACGCGGAGAGAGAGAGACCCAGTACTTC.

V gene TRBV5-1 combines with J gene TRBJ2-3; 10 nucleotides match TRBD2. Trimming at V came to 4 bases and at J to 2 bases, leaving 4 bases not matched to a gene. The CDR3 consists of 15 residues. The germline V gene has CDR1 SGHRS and CDR2 YFSETQ. CDR3 residues: CASSPGLAITDTQYF. In DNA, the CDR3 is TGCGCCAGCAGCCCGGGACTAGCGATCACAGATACGCAGTATTTT.

The chain employs TRBV10-2 and TRBJ2-5, with no clear D. Germline V gene sequence: CDR1 WSHSY, CDR2 SAAADI. There are 16 residues in the CDR3. The germline V and J ends were trimmed by 3 bases and 0 bases, with 14 bases remaining between them. CDR3 sequence (DNA): TGCGCCAGCAGTGATAGGCAGGCCCGCTACCAAGAGACCCAGTACTTC. It codes for CASSDRQARYQETQYF.

This clone was counted once. The V and J genes are TRBV11-2 and TRBJ1-3; maybe TRBD1 (5 bases). Germline V gene lookup returns CDR1 SGHAT and CDR2 FQNNGV. This CDR3 spans 15 amino acids. Trimming took 0 bases from V and 1 from J, leaving 7 bases between them. For the CDR3, the DNA is TGTGCCAGCAGCTTAGACGGACAATCTGGAAACACCATATATTTT. Translated: CASSLDGQSGNTIYF. The entire variable domain, with the rest obtained from reference TRBV11-2 and TRBJ1-3, is as follows: EAGVAQSPRYKIIEKRQSVAFWCNPISGHATLYWYQQILGQGPKLLIQFQNNGVVDDSQLPKDRFSAERLKGVDSTLKIQPAKLEDSAVYLCASSLDGQSGNTIYFGEGSWLTVV.

The V gene is TRBV9, the J gene TRBJ2-1; TRBD2 aligns across 11 bases. The CDR3 has 15 residues. The J segment lost 8 bases and the V segment lost 2 bases, leaving 6 bases of the junction unmatched. Germline CDR1 and CDR2: SGDLS and YYNGEE. CDR3 sequence: CASSVSSGGWDEQFF. The CDR3 coding sequence is TGTGCCAGCAGCGTGTCTAGCGGGGGGTGGGATGAGCAGTTCTTC.

The gene calls are TRBV7-2 and TRBJ2-2; 15 bases fit TRBD2. The CDR3 consists of 16 residues. V lost 5 bases and J lost 5; bases outside the gene matches: 3. Germline-derived CDR1 and CDR2 are SGHTA and FQGNSA. This CDR3 reads CASSTGLAGGTGELFF. DNA for the CDR3: TGTGCCAGCAGCACGGGACTAGCGGGGGGAACCGGGGAGCTGTTTTTT. Together with reference TRBV7-2 and TRBJ2-2, the CDR3 gives the full variable domain: GAGVSQSPSNKVTEKGKDVELRCDPISGHTALYWYRQSLGQGLEFLIYFQGNSAPDKSGLPSDRFSAERTGGSVSTLTIQRTQQEDSAVYLCASSTGLAGGTGELFFGEGSRLTVL.

Ten or more counts support this clone. V and J are TRBV7-9 and TRBJ2-3; 8 nucleotides line up with TRBD1. The CDR3 is 17 residues long. CDR1 SEHNR and CDR2 FQNEAQ come from the germline V gene (reference sequence). V lost 0 bases, J lost 3 bases, and 8 bases stayed unmatched. This CDR3 is CASSLADRGLLTDTQYF. DNA for the CDR3: TGTGCCAGCAGCTTAGCAGACAGGGGCCTACTTACAGATACGCAGTATTTT.

The chain uses TRBV27 and TRBJ2-6, with TRBD1 identical over 7 bases. V lost 6 bases, J lost 4 bases, and 18 bases stayed unmatched. The germline V gene has CDR1 MNHEY and CDR2 SMNVEV (reference sequence). This CDR3 spans 19 amino acids. The CDR3 bases are TGTGCCAGCAGGCAAGTAGAGGGGGCGCTTCGTCCCGGGGCCAACGTCCTGACTTTC. This codes for CASRQVEGALRPGANVLTF.

The rearrangement uses TRBV10-1 and TRBJ2-3; 8 bases fit TRBD2. This CDR3 is built from 15 residues. CDR1 is WNHNN, CDR2 SYGVQD, per germline (reference sequence). V lost 3 bases and J lost 6; bases outside the gene matches: 8. DNA of the CDR3: TGCGCCAGCAGTGAAAGGCGGGGGGAAATTGATACGCAGTATTTT. Residues: CASSERRGEIDTQYF.

The rearrangement uses TRBV2 and TRBJ2-3, with TRBD1 matching 9 bases. Unmatched junction bases numbered 9, after V lost 5 bases and J lost 0 bases. The length of the CDR3 is 17 residues. Per the germline V gene, CDR1 is SNHLY and CDR2 is FYNNEI. In DNA, the CDR3 is TGTGCCAGCAGTTCACAGGGGGCGCGGCTTAGCACAGATACGCAGTATTTT. Translating it yields CASSSQGARLSTDTQYF.

This clone showed up just a few times. The chain carries TRBV9 and TRBJ2-2; perhaps TRBD1 as D (5 bases). There are 16 residues in the CDR3. Germline CDR1 reads SGDLS; CDR2 reads YYNGEE. Trimming removed 0 bases from V and 2 bases from J, with 11 bases in between. Here the CDR3 reads CASSVGAGSNTGELFF. The CDR3 DNA is TGTGCCAGCAGCGTAGGGGCAGGGTCAAACACCGGGGAGCTGTTTTTT.

The V gene is TRBV4-1, the J gene TRBJ2-1, with a tentative D call TRBD1 (6 bases). Trimming left V 4 bases short and J 6 bases short, with 7 bases between. The CDR3 is 12 residues long. Germline lookup yields CDR1 MGHRA and CDR2 YSYEKL. The CDR3 loop is CASSPTGNEQFF. As DNA, the CDR3 is TGCGCCAGCAGCCCGACAGGCAATGAGCAGTTCTTC.

This chain connects TRBV14 to TRBJ2-5; 9 positions agree with TRBD2. Germline CDR1 reads SGHDN; CDR2 reads FVKESK. The CDR3 has 17 amino acids. V trimming: 0 bases; J trimming: 4 bases; junction bases outside the gene matches: 9. The CDR3 spells CASSQDLAGARGETQYF. CDR3 sequence (DNA): TGTGCCAGCAGCCAAGACTTAGCGGGGGCCCGGGGAGAGACCCAGTACTTC. The complete variable domain, with remaining parts taken from reference TRBV14 and TRBJ2-5, reads EAGVTQFPSHSVIEKGQTVTLRCDPISGHDNLYWYRRVMGKEIKFLLHFVKESKQDESGMPNNRFLAERTGGTYSTLKVQPAELEDSGVYFCASSQDLAGARGETQYFGPGTRLLVL.

A single count supports this clone. Its ends do not fully match the called genes, so a read error is possible. The chain is built from TRBV2 and TRBJ2-2; 8 bases map to TRBD1. Germline-derived CDR1 and CDR2 are SNHLY and FYNNEI. The CDR3 covers 14 residues. The CDR3: CAGSVRGRDGELFF. CDR3 in DNA: TGTGCCGGCAGTGTCAGGGGGCGCGACGGGGAGCTGTTTTTT.

The rearrangement links TRBV19 to TRBJ1-4; D might be TRBD1 (5 bases). The CDR3 covers 16 residues. The germline V gene has CDR1 LNHDA and CDR2 SQIVND (reference sequence). The V end was cut by 3 bases, the J end by 3 bases, with 14 bases between. The CDR3 coding sequence is TGTGCCAGTAGTATCAGCGGGACGGGCCCTAATGAAAAACTGTTTTTT. It is translated as CASSISGTGPNEKLFF.

V usage is TRBV10-1 and J usage is TRBJ1-2, with D tentatively TRBD1 (5 bases). The CDR3 is 13 amino acids. From germline, CDR1 is WNHNN and CDR2 SYGVQD (reference sequence). V was clipped by 4 bases and J by 3 bases, with 9 bases between them. CDR3: CASSARVDYGYTF. DNA of the CDR3: TGCGCCAGCAGTGCCAGGGTCGACTATGGCTACACCTTC.

The rearrangement uses TRBV19 and TRBJ1-1, with TRBD1 matching 7 bases. This CDR3 contains 14 residues. With V trimmed by 1 base and J by 6 bases, 5 bases remained unmatched. Germline lookup yields CDR1 LNHDA and CDR2 SQIVND (reference sequence). The DNA of the CDR3 is TGTGCCAGTAGTATAGGGGGTGGGACAGCTGAAGCTTTCTTT. This gives the protein CASSIGGGTAEAFF.

The chain recombines TRBV6-6 with TRBJ2-7; 10 nucleotides line up with TRBD2. The CDR3 is made up of 15 amino acids. Trimming removed 2 bases from V and 1 base from J; junction bases left unmatched: 2. Per the germline V gene, CDR1 is MNHNY and CDR2 is SVGAGI (reference sequence). CDR3 protein: CASSYASGGSYEQYF. The CDR3 nucleotides are TGTGCCAGCAGTTACGCTAGCGGGGGATCCTACGAGCAGTACTTC.

This sequence joins TRBV18 and TRBJ2-1; D perhaps matches TRBD2 (5 bases). This CDR3 contains 18 residues. The V gene's germline CDR1 is KGHSH and CDR2 LQKENI. V was clipped by 2 bases and J by 3 bases, with 20 bases between them. This chain's CDR3 is CASSPEAGGGVLYNEQFF. The CDR3 region has the DNA TGTGCCAGCTCACCAGAGGCGGGCGGCGGAGTCCTCTACAATGAGCAGTTCTTC.

The chain carries TRBV6-2 or TRBV6-3 and TRBJ1-3; no reliable D call. Germline-derived CDR1 and CDR2 are MNHEY and SVGEGT. The CDR3 has 15 amino acids. Trimming left V 0 bases short and J 4 bases short, with 10 bases between. The CDR3 nucleotides are TGTGCCAGCAGTTACTCGGGGAGCTACGGAAACACCATATATTTT. Protein sequence: CASSYSGSYGNTIYF.

The chain has TRBV5-1 and TRBJ2-5; TRBD2 aligns across 8 bases. The ends lost 2 bases at V and 3 bases at J; junction bases unmatched: 3. The germline gives CDR1 SGHRS, CDR2 YFSETQ. CDR3 length equals 14 residues. Written as DNA, the CDR3 is TGCGCCAGCAGCTTCACACTAGCGGAAGAGACCCAGTACTTC. This sequence encodes CASSFTLAEETQYF.

This chain uses TRBV30 with TRBJ2-7; tentatively, D is TRBD2 (6 bases). There are 17 residues in the CDR3. The V gene lost 0 bases and the J gene lost 3 bases, with 21 bases spanning the gap. Germline V gene data show CDR1 as GTSNPN and CDR2 as SVGIG (reference sequence). DNA of the CDR3: TGTGCCTGGAGTGTGGGTATCGTGGGGGGTCGCGGCTACGAGCAGTACTTC. This translates into CAWSVGIVGGRGYEQYF.

V is TRBV15 and J is TRBJ1-1, with 10 bases aligning to TRBD1. V lost 5 bases, J lost 0 bases, and 9 bases stayed unmatched. Germline loops: CDR1 LNHNV, CDR2 YYDKDF (reference sequence). The CDR3 totals 17 residues. The CDR3 loop reads CATSPRRTGGMNTEAFF. CDR3 in DNA: TGTGCCACCAGCCCGAGGCGGACAGGGGGGATGAACACTGAAGCTTTCTTT.

V and J are TRBV5-1 and TRBJ2-1; TRBD2 matches 10 bases. Germline CDR1 SGHRS, CDR2 YFSETQ. The CDR3 covers 16 residues. V lost 4 bases and J lost 0; bases outside the gene matches: 4. The CDR3 DNA is TGCGCCAGCAGCCGGACTAGCGGCTCCTCCTACAATGAGCAGTTCTTC. This encodes CASSRTSGSSYNEQFF.

CDR3 in DNA: TGCAGCGTTACCTCAGGCCCAACCTACGAGCAGTACTTC. Translation: CSVTSGPTYEQYF. V gene TRBV29-1 combines with J gene TRBJ2-7; D unresolved. CDR1 is SQVTM and CDR2 is ANQGSEA in the germline V gene. V was shortened by 5 bases and J by 2 bases, with 13 bases between the two germline ends. CDR3 length equals 13 residues.